This T cell receptor (beta chain) was identified in a study of T cells in Graves' hyperthyroidism and ophthalmopathy. There are 19 residues in the CDR3. The trim removed 0 bases at V and 1 base at J, leaving 14 bases unmatched. The V gene's germline CDR1 is SGHRS and CDR2 YFSETQ. Graves' hyperthyroidism is called stable when ophthalmopathy does not progress within 18 months. Fresh 10 ml peripheral blood yielded PBMCs. RNA transcripts were the template for amplifying TCR beta CDR3 regions. During a first-round RT-PCR of the TCR CDR3, the HTBI primer set was used. One entry per CDR3 protein, called by TCRdb with MiXCR from the multiplex PCR reads. Of around 200,000 distinct CDR3 sequences listed, over 15% are singletons.

The specimen was blood. The gene calls are TRBV5-1 and TRBJ2-3, with TRBD1 matching 7 bases. The TCR comes from a woman aged 45-65 years with Graves' hyperthyroidism. In DNA form, the CDR3 reads TGCGCCAGCAGCTTGGAGCCAAATTCCGGGACAGACCGCACAGATACGCAGTATTTT. Protein sequence: CASSLEPNSGTDRTDTQYF.